Each of the 9 T cell receptor beta chains below was sequenced from the same sample in a study of T cells after yellow fever vaccination. TCRdb reanalysed the 5' RACE reads using MiXCR and keeps one entry per CDR3 protein. The table lists hundreds of thousands of distinct CDR3 sequences, 15% to 20% of them singletons. This specimen was PBMCs, taken before the yellow fever booster vaccination. The source is a man aged 18 to 30 who received the YFV17D yellow fever vaccine.

This clonotype was counted only a few times. The CDR3 DNA sequence: TGCAGTGCTAGAGTAGGGACAGGAGGGGCAGATACGCAGTATTTT. Its translation: CSARVGTGGADTQYF. The J gene is TRBJ2-3, the V gene TRBV20-1, with 8 bases that match TRBD1. The CDR3 contains 15 residues. CDR1 and CDR2 from the germline V gene are DFQATT and SNEGSKA (reference sequence). Unmatched junction bases numbered 7, after V lost 1 base and J lost 4 bases.

V and J are TRBV20-1 and TRBJ2-7, with 7 positions matching TRBD2. The CDR3 spans 16 residues. Per germline, CDR1 DFQATT and CDR2 SNEGSKA (reference sequence). Unmatched junction bases numbered 16, after V lost 5 bases and J lost 3 bases. The CDR3 here is CSADPALAGVGYEQYV. The CDR3 DNA sequence: TGCAGTGCTGACCCCGCTTTGGCGGGGGTTGGCTACGAGCAGTACGTC.

This chain links TRBV20-1 with TRBJ2-5; D is possibly TRBD1 (6 bases). Per the germline V gene, CDR1 is DFQATT and CDR2 is SNEGSKA (reference sequence). The CDR3 is 15 amino acids. The germline V and J ends were trimmed by 0 bases and 4 bases, with 15 bases remaining between them. In DNA form, the CDR3 reads TGCAGTGCTAGAGATCCCGTGACAGGCCGAGAGACCCAGTACTTC. It is translated as CSARDPVTGRETQYF.

In this sample, this clonotype turned up a few times. The chain combines TRBV7-2 with TRBJ2-2, with D hard to call. The V end was cut by 6 bases, the J end by 3 bases, with 17 bases between. The CDR3 sequence is 16 residues long. The germline V gene has CDR1 SGHTA and CDR2 FQGNSA. The CDR3 region is CASRLNPTLHTGELFF. As DNA, the CDR3 is TGTGCCAGCAGACTCAATCCGACACTCCACACCGGGGAGCTGTTTTTT.

The chain recombines TRBV10-3 with TRBJ2-1, with 7 bases that match TRBD2. This CDR3 is built from 14 residues. Germline CDR1 reads ENHRY; CDR2 reads SYGVKD. V lost 6 bases, J lost 6 bases, and 8 bases stayed unmatched. CDR3 loop: CAIRGGTPGNEQFF. The DNA for the CDR3 is TGTGCCATCAGGGGGGGGACTCCCGGCAATGAGCAGTTCTTC.

V is TRBV7-2 and J is TRBJ2-6; 8 nucleotides match TRBD2. This CDR3 is built from 18 residues. V gave up 5 bases and J gave up 11 bases; unmatched junction bases: 20. The germline gives CDR1 SGHTA, CDR2 FQGNSA. The CDR3 coding sequence is TGTGCCAGCAGCACGAGATCCCTTAGCGGGGACCCACGAGACGTCCTGACTTTC. As protein: CASSTRSLSGDPRDVLTF.

The sample holds a few counts of this clonotype. This chain uses TRBV27 with TRBJ2-1; 8 bases match TRBD2. V trimming: 7 bases; J trimming: 4 bases; junction bases outside the gene matches: 9. CDR1 MNHEY and CDR2 SMNVEV come from the germline V gene (reference sequence). This CDR3 has 15 amino acids. In nucleotides, the CDR3 is TGTGCCAGCACTTCTGCGGGGGGACCTTACAATGAGCAGTTCTTC. Translated, it gives CASTSAGGPYNEQFF.

The chain has TRBV4-1 and TRBJ2-5, with D possibly matching TRBD1 (6 bases). This CDR3 is built from 14 residues. With 3 bases removed from V and 5 bases from J, the gap between germline ends came to 13 bases. CDR1 is MGHRA, CDR2 YSYEKL, per germline. CDR3 residues: CASSQAGVMETQYF. CDR3 DNA: TGCGCCAGCAGCCAGGCAGGGGTGATGGAGACCCAGTACTTC.

In its sample, this clonotype was seen many times. The chain joins TRBV2 to TRBJ1-1; 8 bases match TRBD1. Germline CDR1 SNHLY, CDR2 FYNNEI. After removal of 8 bases from V and 1 base from J, the junction contained 3 bases not matched to a gene. The CDR3 has 13 residues. The CDR3 nucleotides read TGTGCCAGCGGACAGGGTGAGAACACTGAAGCTTTCTTT. Amino acid sequence: CASGQGENTEAFF.